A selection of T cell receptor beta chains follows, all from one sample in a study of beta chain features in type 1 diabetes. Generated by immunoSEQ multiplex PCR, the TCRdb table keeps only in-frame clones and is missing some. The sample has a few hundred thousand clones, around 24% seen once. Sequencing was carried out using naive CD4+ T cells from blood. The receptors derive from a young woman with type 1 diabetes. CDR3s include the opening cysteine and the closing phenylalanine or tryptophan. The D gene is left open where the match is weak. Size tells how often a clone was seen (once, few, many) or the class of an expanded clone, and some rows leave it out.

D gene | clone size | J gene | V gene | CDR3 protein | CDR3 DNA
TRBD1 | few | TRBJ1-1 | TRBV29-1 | CSVDGFGGQGWYTEAFF | TGCAGCGTTGATGGGTTCGGGGGACAGGGATGGTACACTGAAGCTTTCTTT
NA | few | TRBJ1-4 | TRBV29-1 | CSVTQTGPNEKLFF | TGCAGCGTTACACAGACAGGACCAAATGAAAAACTGTTTTTT
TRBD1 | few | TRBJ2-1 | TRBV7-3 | CASSLRGQGGYNEQFF | TGTGCCAGCAGCTTAAGGGGACAGGGTGGCTACAATGAGCAGTTCTTC
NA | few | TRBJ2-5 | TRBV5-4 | CASSVGTRKETQYF | TGTGCCAGCAGCGTTGGGACAAGGAAGGAGACCCAGTACTTC
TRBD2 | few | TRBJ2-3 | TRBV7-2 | CASSSQTSGSDTQYF | TGTGCCAGCAGCTCTCAGACTAGCGGGAGTGACACGCAGTATTTT
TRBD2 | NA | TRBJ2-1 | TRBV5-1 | CASSASGLAGDHNNEQFF | TGCGCCAGCAGCGCCTCGGGACTAGCGGGAGACCACAACAATGAGCAGTTCTTC
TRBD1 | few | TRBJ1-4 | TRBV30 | CAWSVRTGGDEKLFF | TGTGCCTGGAGTGTTCGGACAGGGGGCGATGAAAAACTGTTTTTT
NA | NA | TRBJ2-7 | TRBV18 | CASSPRSSYEQYF | TGTGCCAGCTCACCACGGAGCTCCTACGAGCAGTACTTC
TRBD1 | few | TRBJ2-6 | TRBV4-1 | CASSQDLTGIPFIGANVLTF | TGCGCCAGCAGCCAAGACTTGACAGGGATCCCTTTTATAGGGGCCAACGTCCTGACTTTC
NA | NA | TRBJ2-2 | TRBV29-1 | CSVRDTGELFF | TGCAGCGTCAGGGACACCGGGGAGCTGTTTTTT
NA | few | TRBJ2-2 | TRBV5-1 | CASSLVAGELFF | TGCGCCAGCAGCTTGGTAGCCGGGGAGCTGTTTTTT
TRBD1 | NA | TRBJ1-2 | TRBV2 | CASSLDRVDGYTF | TGTGCCAGCAGTCTTGACAGGGTGGATGGCTACACCTTC
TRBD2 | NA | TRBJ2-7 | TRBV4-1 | CASSRETSGRSYEQYF | TGCGCCAGCAGCCGAGAAACTAGCGGGAGGTCCTACGAGCAGTACTTC
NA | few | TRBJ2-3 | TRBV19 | CASTGPIGSGAQYF | TGTGCCAGTACCGGGCCGATAGGCTCGGGAGCGCAGTATTTT
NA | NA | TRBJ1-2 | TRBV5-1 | CASSLGHTEEDYGYTF | TGCGCCAGCAGCTTGGGCCACACGGAGGAAGACTATGGCTACACCTTC
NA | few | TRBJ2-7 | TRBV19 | CASSTNIESYEQYF | TGTGCCAGTAGTACGAATATTGAGTCCTACGAGCAGTACTTC
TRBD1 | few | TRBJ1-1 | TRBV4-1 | CASSQWTGFGTEAFF | TGCGCCAGCAGCCAGTGGACAGGGTTTGGCACTGAAGCTTTCTTT
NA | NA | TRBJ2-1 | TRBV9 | CASSVDPSRGNEQFF | TGTGCCAGCAGCGTAGATCCCTCGAGGGGGAATGAGCAGTTCTTC
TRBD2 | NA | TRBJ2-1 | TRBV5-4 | CASTDGLAGYNEQFF | TGTGCCAGCACCGATGGACTAGCGGGATACAATGAGCAGTTCTTC
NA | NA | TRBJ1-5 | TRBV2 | CASSLSQPQHF | TGTGCCAGCAGCCTGAGTCAGCCCCAGCATTTT
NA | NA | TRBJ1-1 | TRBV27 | CASYRTALNTEAFF | TGTGCCAGCTATCGGACAGCTTTGAACACTGAAGCTTTCTTT
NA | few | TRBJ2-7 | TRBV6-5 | CASSYEEKSTVYEQYF | TGTGCCAGCAGTTACGAAGAAAAATCGACAGTCTACGAGCAGTACTTC
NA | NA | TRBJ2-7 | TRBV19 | CASSIGGYEQYF | TGTGCCAGTAGTATAGGAGGCTACGAGCAGTACTTC
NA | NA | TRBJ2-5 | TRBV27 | CASSLRRTQETQYF | TGTGCCAGCAGTTTAAGGAGAACTCAAGAGACCCAGTACTTC
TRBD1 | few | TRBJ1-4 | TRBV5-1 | CASSPGTGGEGEKLFF | TGCGCCAGCAGCCCGGGGACAGGGGGCGAAGGCGAAAAACTGTTTTTT
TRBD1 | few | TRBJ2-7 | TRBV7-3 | CASSSTGAGEQYF | TGTGCCAGCAGCTCGACAGGGGCGGGCGAGCAGTACTTC
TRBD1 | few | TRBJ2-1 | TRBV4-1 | CASSRHPGTGRDEQFF | TGCGCCAGCAGCCGCCACCCGGGGACAGGGAGGGATGAGCAGTTCTTC
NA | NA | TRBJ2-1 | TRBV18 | CASSPWDLRNEQFF | TGTGCCAGCTCACCATGGGACTTAAGGAATGAGCAGTTCTTC
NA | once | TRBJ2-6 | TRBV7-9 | CASSQNLGGPSGANVLTF | TGTGCCAGCAGCCAGAACCTCGGCGGGCCCTCTGGGGCCAACGTCCTGACTTTC
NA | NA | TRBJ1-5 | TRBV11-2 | CASSPGTPSSNQPQHF | TGTGCCAGCAGCCCAGGGACTCCCTCTAGCAATCAGCCCCAGCATTTT
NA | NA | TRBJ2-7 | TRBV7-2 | CASSSGLYEQYF | TGTGCCAGCAGCTCGGGACTGTACGAGCAGTACTTC
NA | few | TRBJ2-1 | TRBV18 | CASSPKENLNNEQFF | TGTGCCAGCTCACCAAAGGAGAACCTCAACAATGAGCAGTTCTTC
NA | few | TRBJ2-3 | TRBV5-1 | CASSTRTDTQYF | TGCGCCAGCAGCACCCGGACAGATACGCAGTATTTT
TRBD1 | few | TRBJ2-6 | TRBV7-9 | CASSSTGGVSGANVLTF | TGTGCCAGCAGCTCGACAGGGGGCGTCTCTGGGGCCAACGTCCTGACTTTC
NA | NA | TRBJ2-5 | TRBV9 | CASSVAVKETQYF | TGTGCCAGCAGCGTAGCCGTAAAAGAGACCCAGTACTTC
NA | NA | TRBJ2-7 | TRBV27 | CASSLFSGLGAYEQYF | TGTGCCAGCAGTTTATTTTCCGGGTTAGGGGCCTACGAGCAGTACTTC
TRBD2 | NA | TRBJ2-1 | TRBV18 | CASSRASGTYNEQFF | TGTGCCAGCTCACGGGCTAGCGGGACTTACAATGAGCAGTTCTTC
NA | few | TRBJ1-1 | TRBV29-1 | CSVRPAGDTEAFF | TGCAGCGTCCGACCCGCGGGGGACACTGAAGCTTTCTTT
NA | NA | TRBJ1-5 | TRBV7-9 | CASSPTGTQPQHF | TGTGCCAGCAGCCCCACAGGGACTCAGCCCCAGCATTTT
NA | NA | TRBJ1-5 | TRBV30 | CAWSVVTDQPQHF | TGTGCCTGGAGTGTAGTGACTGATCAGCCCCAGCATTTT
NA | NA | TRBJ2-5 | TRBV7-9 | CASSLMASQETQYF | TGTGCCAGCAGCTTAATGGCTAGCCAAGAGACCCAGTACTTC
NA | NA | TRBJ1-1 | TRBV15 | CATSRVEGPGAFF | TGTGCCACCAGCAGAGTAGAAGGACCGGGGGCTTTCTTT
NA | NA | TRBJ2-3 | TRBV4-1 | CASSQEPLLSQYF | TGCGCCAGCAGCCAAGAACCTCTCCTATCGCAGTATTTT
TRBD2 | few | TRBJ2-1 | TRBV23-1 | CARRLAGKNEQFF | TGCGCCAGGAGACTAGCGGGAAAAAATGAGCAGTTCTTC
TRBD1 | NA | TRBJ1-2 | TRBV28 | CASIHRGRIYGYTF | TGTGCCAGCATTCACAGGGGGCGAATCTATGGCTACACCTTC
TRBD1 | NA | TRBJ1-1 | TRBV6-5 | CASSYRARGPDTEAFF | TGTGCCAGCAGTTATAGGGCCAGGGGGCCAGACACTGAAGCTTTCTTT
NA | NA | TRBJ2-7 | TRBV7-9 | CASSFAYEQYF | TGTGCCAGCAGCTTCGCCTACGAGCAGTACTTC
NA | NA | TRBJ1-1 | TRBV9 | CASSPRVESHTEAFF | TGTGCCAGCAGCCCTCGGGTGGAGTCTCACACTGAAGCTTTCTTT
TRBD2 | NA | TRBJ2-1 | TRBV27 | CASSPGTSVPREQFF | TGTGCCAGCAGTCCCGGGACTAGCGTTCCCCGTGAGCAGTTCTTC
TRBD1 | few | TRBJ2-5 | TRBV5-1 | CASSEDLTGGGKTQYF | TGCGCCAGCAGCGAAGACCTTACAGGGGGCGGAAAGACCCAGTACTTC
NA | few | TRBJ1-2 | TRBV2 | CASSRTSNYGYTF | TGTGCCAGCAGCCGGACAAGCAACTATGGCTACACCTTC
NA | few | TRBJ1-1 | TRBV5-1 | CASKVTQGNTEAFF | TGCGCCAGCAAGGTGACCCAGGGGAACACTGAAGCTTTCTTT